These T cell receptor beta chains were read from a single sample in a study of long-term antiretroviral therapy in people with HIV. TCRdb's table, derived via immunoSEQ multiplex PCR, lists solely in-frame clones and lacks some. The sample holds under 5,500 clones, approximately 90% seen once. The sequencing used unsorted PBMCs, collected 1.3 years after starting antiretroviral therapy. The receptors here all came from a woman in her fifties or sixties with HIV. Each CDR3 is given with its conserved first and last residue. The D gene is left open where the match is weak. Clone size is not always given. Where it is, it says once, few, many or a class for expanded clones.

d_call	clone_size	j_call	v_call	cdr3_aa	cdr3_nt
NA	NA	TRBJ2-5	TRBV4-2	CASSQDLPVVGTEETQYF	TGTGCCAGCAGCCAAGATCTTCCCGTCGTGGGAACGGAAGAGACCCAGTACTTC
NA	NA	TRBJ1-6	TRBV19	CASSISGEGNSPLHF	TGTGCCAGTAGTATTAGCGGGGAGGGAAATTCACCCCTCCACTTT
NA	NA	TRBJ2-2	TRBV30	CAWSGAFAKTGELFF	TGTGCCTGGAGTGGGGCCTTTGCGAAGACCGGGGAGCTGTTTTTT
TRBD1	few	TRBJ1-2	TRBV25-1	CASSEGGQGESRYGYTF	TGTGCCAGCAGTGAGGGGGGACAGGGCGAATCTCGCTATGGCTACACCTTC
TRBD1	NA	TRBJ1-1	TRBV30	CAWGPGGVPEAFF	TGTGCCTGGGGGCCAGGGGGGGTCCCTGAAGCTTTCTTT
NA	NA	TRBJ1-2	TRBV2	CASSEDQNYGYTF	TGTGCCAGCAGCGAGGATCAGAACTATGGCTACACCTTC
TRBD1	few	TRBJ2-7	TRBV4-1	CASSLGQGGYYEQYF	TGCGCCAGCAGCCTCGGACAGGGGGGGTACTACGAGCAGTACTTC
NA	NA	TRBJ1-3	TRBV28	CASSMGAGNTIYF	TGTGCCAGCAGCATGGGGGCTGGAAACACCATATATTTT
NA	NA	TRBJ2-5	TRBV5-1	CASSLAGNQETQYF	TGCGCCAGCAGCTTGGCGGGGAACCAAGAGACCCAGTACTTC
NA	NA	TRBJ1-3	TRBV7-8	CASSLRTADSGNTIYF	TGTGCCAGCAGCCTACGGACGGCGGACTCTGGAAACACCATATATTTT
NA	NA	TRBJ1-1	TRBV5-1	CASRRMNTEAFF	TGCGCCAGCCGGCGAATGAACACTGAAGCTTTCTTT
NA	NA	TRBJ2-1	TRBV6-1	CASSTPFPGADEQFF	TGTGCCAGCAGTACCCCCTTCCCGGGGGCGGATGAGCAGTTCTTC
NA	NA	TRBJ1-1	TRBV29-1	CSVEDRALNTEAFF	TGCAGCGTTGAAGACCGAGCTCTGAACACTGAAGCTTTCTTT
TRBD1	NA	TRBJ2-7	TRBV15	CATSPLGTEYYEQYF	TGTGCCACCTCCCCCCTAGGGACAGAGTATTACGAGCAGTACTTC
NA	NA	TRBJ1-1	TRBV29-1	CSVTGPPDEAFF	TGCAGCGTTACAGGGCCCCCGGATGAAGCTTTCTTT
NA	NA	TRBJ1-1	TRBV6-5	CASSYWKTVNTEAFF	TGTGCCAGCAGTTACTGGAAAACGGTGAACACTGAAGCTTTCTTT
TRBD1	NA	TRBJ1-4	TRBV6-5	CASNNRGLGEKLFF	TGTGCCAGCAACAACAGGGGTTTGGGTGAAAAACTGTTTTTT
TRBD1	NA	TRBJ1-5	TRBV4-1	CASSQDGGQGDQPQHF	TGCGCCAGCAGCCAAGATGGCGGACAGGGCGATCAGCCCCAGCATTTT
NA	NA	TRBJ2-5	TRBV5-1	CASSFRLSGETQYF	TGCGCCAGCAGCTTCCGACTCTCGGGAGAGACCCAGTACTTC
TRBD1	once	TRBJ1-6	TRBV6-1	CASSPGQGSSPLHF	TGTGCCAGCAGTCCGGGACAGGGTAGTTCACCCCTCCACTTT
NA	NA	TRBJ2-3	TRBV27	CASRTQGADTQYF	TGTGCCAGCAGAACACAGGGTGCAGATACGCAGTATTTT
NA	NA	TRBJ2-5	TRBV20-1	CSGEDQETQYF	TGCAGTGGAGAAGACCAAGAGACCCAGTACTTC
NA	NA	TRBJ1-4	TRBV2	CASSGLDSEKLFF	TGTGCCAGCAGCGGTCTAGACAGTGAAAAACTGTTTTTT
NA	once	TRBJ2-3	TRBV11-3	CASSLWGRQDTQYF	TGTGCCAGCAGCCTTTGGGGCCGCCAAGATACGCAGTATTTT
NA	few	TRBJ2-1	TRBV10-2	CASSATNEQFF	TGCGCCAGCAGTGCCACAAATGAGCAGTTCTTC
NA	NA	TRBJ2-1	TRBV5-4	CASSLDGASYNEQFF	TGTGCCAGCAGCCTCGACGGGGCCTCCTACAATGAGCAGTTCTTC
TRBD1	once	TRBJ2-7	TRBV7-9	CASTAPGGHEQYF	TGTGCCAGCACCGCCCCAGGGGGACACGAGCAGTACTTC
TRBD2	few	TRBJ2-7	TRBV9	CASSVGGGGTYEQYF	TGTGCCAGCAGCGTTGGTGGGGGGGGGACCTACGAGCAGTACTTC